The subject of this entry is one T cell receptor (beta chain). Its specific antigen is unknown. No much larger clone is present one base from it, and per-base qualities are unavailable. These data come from a study of cytomegalovirus exposure and HLA in healthy donors (dated by TCRdb to about 2017). About the study as a whole: A later analysis indicated that the roughly 130 validation repertoires were generated on the platform also employed for the approximately 690 repertoires of the first cohort. To predict cytomegalovirus infection status, the study combined high-throughput TCR immunosequencing, statistical association of individual TCRs with disease status, and machine learning. The study aimed to test whether signatures of past pathogen exposure could be identified by cataloging public T cell receptors. Along with the approximately 700-subject first cohort, a separate validation cohort of approximately 110 different subjects was used.

V is shortened by 1 base, J by 1 base, and the region joining them spans 13 bases. The germline V gene supplies CDR1 SGHVS and CDR2 FNYEAQ. The CDR3 covers 16 residues, taking in both the cysteine and the phenylalanine. Only the CDR3 DNA stays, 48 bases, in frame from base 1. Separate from the roughly 650-subject first cohort, the validation cohort of 120 subjects was the group to which the donors belonged. Receptors were amplified or captured by the immunoSEQ multiplex PCR assay. On the authors' methods: A statistical classification framework was built for diagnosing cytomegalovirus status from the catalog of TCR beta chain sequences. TCRdb re-hosts the immuneACCESS table, in-frame sequences only. Its copies lack some clones; in the studies checked, an unresolved V gene accounts for under half of them, and the cause for the rest is not known. The DNA was the basis for D and trimming; V, J and clone size are from that table. The sample table contains fewer than 200,000 clones; only one count was recorded for about 89% of them. The top ten hold 6% to 8% of the sample.

Broader findings and caveats from the paper: According to the authors, the approach could potentially be generalized to other disease states and immunological phenotypes. In a later analysis, TCRs clustered in the first cohort were found to also tend to co-occur in the 120 or so validation repertoires, with 85% to 95% of cluster scores above 0. The classifier was reported to diagnose cytomegalovirus status with high specificity and sensitivity in both the original and validation cohorts. Three of the identified cytomegalovirus-associated TCR beta chains were confirmed in vitro to be specific for cytomegalovirus antigens. Across donors, most TCR sequences were observed very rarely, whereas some public TCRs were present in many individuals. A later analysis had no HLA typing for the validation cohort, so co-occurrence there was scored across all 120 repertoires. In the study, 164 TCR beta chains were listed as associated with cytomegalovirus.

The TCR sequence derives from a young man in good health and CMV-seropositive. Sequencing was done on a sample of PBMCs. Recombination linked TRBV7-6 to TRBJ1-1; TRBD1 is a possible D gene, resting on 5 matching bases. The DNA sequence reads TGTGCCAGCAGCTTAGGTACAGGAGGCCAGAACACTGAAGCTTTCTTT. This translates into CASSLGTGGQNTEAFF.